This T cell receptor beta chain was sequenced in a study of cytomegalovirus exposure and HLA in healthy donors. Study overall: A subsequent analysis stated that the 90 to 150 validation repertoires were run on the same platform as the approximately 700 first-cohort repertoires. Findings of the study overall: Among TCR sequences, most were rare, though some public TCRs appeared in many donors.

Turning to this clone: Its antigen is currently unknown.

Germline V gene sequence: CDR1 SGHVS, CDR2 FNYEAQ. There are 16 residues in the CDR3. The germline V and J ends were trimmed by 1 base and 1 base, with 13 bases remaining between them. Here immunoSEQ multiplex PCR was the method, and the copy in TCRdb shows in-frame clones only, minus some. The sample has hundreds of thousands of clones; approximately 87% are singletons. The rearrangement uses TRBV7-6 and TRBJ2-5; D may match TRBD1 or TRBD2 (5 bases each). Material for sequencing was PBMCs. This clonotype originated in a woman aged 18-35 years in good health and CMV-seronegative. The CDR3: CASSLVVGRFQETQYF. The CDR3 region has the DNA TGTGCCAGCAGCTTAGTTGTGGGACGGTTCCAAGAGACCCAGTACTTC.